This T cell receptor (beta chain) was sequenced for a study of T cells in tuberculosis. The CDR3 totals 13 residues. The V gene lost 6 bases and the J gene lost 1 base, with 9 bases spanning the gap. Germline CDR1 is KGHSH and CDR2 is LQKENI. Assay used: immunoSEQ multiplex PCR; TCRdb lists only in-frame clones, some missing. This table has about 43,000 clones, roughly 96% appearing once. Sequencing was done on a sample of PBMCs. This TCR was recovered from a donor between 5 and 29 years old with latent tuberculosis or without tuberculosis infection. The chain carries TRBV18 and TRBJ1-1, with D unclear. CDR3 sequence: CASSDGRNTEAFF. The CDR3 DNA reads as TGTGCCAGCTCGGATGGGAGGAACACTGAAGCTTTCTTT.